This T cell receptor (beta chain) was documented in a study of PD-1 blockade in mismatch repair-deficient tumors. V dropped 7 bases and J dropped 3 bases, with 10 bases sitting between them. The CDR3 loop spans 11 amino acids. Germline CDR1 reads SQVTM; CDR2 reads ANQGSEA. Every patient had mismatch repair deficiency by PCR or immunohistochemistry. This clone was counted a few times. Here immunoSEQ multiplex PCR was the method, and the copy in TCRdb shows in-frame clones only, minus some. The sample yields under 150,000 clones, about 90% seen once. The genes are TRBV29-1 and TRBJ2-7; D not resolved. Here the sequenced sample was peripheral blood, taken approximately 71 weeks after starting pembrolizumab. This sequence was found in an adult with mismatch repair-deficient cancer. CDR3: CSAVQGYEQYF. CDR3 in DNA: TGCAGCGCCGTTCAAGGCTACGAGCAGTACTTC.